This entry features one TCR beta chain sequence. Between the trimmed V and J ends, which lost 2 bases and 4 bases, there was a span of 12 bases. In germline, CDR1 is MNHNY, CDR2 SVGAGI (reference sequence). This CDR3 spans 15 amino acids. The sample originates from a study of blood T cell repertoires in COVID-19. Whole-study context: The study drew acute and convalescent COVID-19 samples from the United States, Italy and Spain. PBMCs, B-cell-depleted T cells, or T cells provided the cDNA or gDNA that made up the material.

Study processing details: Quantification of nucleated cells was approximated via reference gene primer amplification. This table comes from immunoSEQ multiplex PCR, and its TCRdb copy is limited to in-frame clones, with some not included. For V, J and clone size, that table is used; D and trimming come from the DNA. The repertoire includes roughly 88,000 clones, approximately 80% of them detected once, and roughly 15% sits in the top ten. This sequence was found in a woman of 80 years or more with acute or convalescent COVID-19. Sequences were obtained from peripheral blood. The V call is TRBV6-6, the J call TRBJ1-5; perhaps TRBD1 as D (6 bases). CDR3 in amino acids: CASSYEGGGNQPQHF. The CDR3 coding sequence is TGTGCCAGCAGTTACGAGGGGGGGGGAAATCAGCCCCAGCATTTT.